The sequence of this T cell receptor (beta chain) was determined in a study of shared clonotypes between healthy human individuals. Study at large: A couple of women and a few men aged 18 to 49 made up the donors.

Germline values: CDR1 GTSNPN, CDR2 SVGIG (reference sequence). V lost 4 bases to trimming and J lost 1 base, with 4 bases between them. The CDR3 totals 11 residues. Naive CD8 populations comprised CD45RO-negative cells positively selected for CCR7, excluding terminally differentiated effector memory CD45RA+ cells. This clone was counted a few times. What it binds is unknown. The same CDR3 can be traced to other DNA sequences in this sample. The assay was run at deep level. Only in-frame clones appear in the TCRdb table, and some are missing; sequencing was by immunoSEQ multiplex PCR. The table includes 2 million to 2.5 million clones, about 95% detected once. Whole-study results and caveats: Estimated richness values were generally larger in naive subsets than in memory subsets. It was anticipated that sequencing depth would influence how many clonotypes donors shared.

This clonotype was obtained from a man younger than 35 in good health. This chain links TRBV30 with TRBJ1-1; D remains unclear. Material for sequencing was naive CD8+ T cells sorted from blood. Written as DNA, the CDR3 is TGTGCCTGGACTAGGAACACTGAAGCTTTCTTT. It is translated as CAWTRNTEAFF.